These 12 T cell receptor beta chains were all obtained from the same sample, sequenced in a study of T cells in Graves' hyperthyroidism and ophthalmopathy. Template material for amplifying TCR beta CDR3 regions consisted of RNA transcripts. First-round RT-PCR targeting the TCR CDR3 was performed with the HTBI primer set. MiXCR, applied by TCRdb to the multiplex PCR reads, yields one record per CDR3 protein. Found here are approximately 610,000 distinct CDR3 sequences, 14% to 15% of them singletons; the top ten hold 3.5% to 4.5%. Sequencing input: blood. These receptors originate from a woman aged 40 to 50 with Graves' ophthalmopathy.

This clonotype has ten or more counts. This chain joins TRBV28 and TRBJ1-2; D is undetermined. The CDR3 totals 15 residues. Trimming left V 6 bases short and J 2 bases short, with 16 bases between. CDR1 and CDR2 (germline): MDHEN, SYDVKM. This CDR3 is CASRAPDRPNYGYTF. CDR3 nucleotide sequence: TGTGCCAGCAGGGCGCCGGACCGTCCCAACTATGGCTACACCTTC.

This clonotype was counted ten times or more. The chain recombines TRBV12-5 with TRBJ1-1; no clear D. This CDR3 is 14 amino acids long. V was clipped by 2 bases and J by 1 base, with 8 bases between them. CDR1 and CDR2 from the germline V gene are LGHNT and FRNRAP. CDR3 coding DNA: TGTGCTAGTGGTTTGAGGGCGGCGAACACTGAAGCTTTCTTT. It yields the protein CASGLRAANTEAFF.

This clonotype was recorded at least ten times. The chain uses TRBV5-1 and TRBJ1-1, with D unresolved. The CDR3 is 15 residues long. V lost 7 bases and J lost 3, with 19 bases in between. Looked up from germline, CDR1 is SGHRS and CDR2 is YFSETQ. CDR3: CASRETPSRDTEAFF. CDR3 nucleotides: TGCGCCAGCCGGGAGACACCTTCTCGGGACACTGAAGCTTTCTTT.

The chain is built from TRBV4-2 and TRBJ2-7, with D tentatively TRBD1 or TRBD2 (7 bases each). CDR1 and CDR2 (germline): LGHNA, YNFKEQ. V lost 0 bases to trimming and J lost 0 bases, with 12 bases between them. There are 16 residues in the CDR3. The CDR3 DNA sequence: TGTGCCAGCAGCCAAGAAGGGGGGGACAGCTCCTACGAGCAGTACTTC. The encoded protein is CASSQEGGDSSYEQYF.

A few counts support this clonotype. The rearrangement joins TRBV6-5 to TRBJ2-2; 10 positions agree with TRBD2. V was clipped by 2 bases and J by 3 bases; unmatched bases: 6. The CDR3 extends over 17 amino acids. From germline, CDR1 is MNHEY and CDR2 SVGAGI. CDR3 nucleotide sequence: TGTGCCAGCAGTTACCGCGGACTAGCGGTAGACACCGGGGAGCTGTTTTTT. It translates to CASSYRGLAVDTGELFF.

This chain uses TRBV2 with TRBJ1-5; D call uncertain. Trimming shortened V by 8 bases and J by 5 bases, and 13 bases separated the two germline ends. Germline V gene sequence: CDR1 SNHLY, CDR2 FYNNEI. The CDR3 length is 13 residues. This CDR3 reads CASRGPYYQPQHF. CDR3 nucleotide sequence: TGTGCCAGCCGTGGCCCGTACTATCAGCCCCAGCATTTT.

This clonotype was detected a few times. The rearrangement uses TRBV12-3 or TRBV12-4 and TRBJ2-5; 9 bases fit TRBD1. Trimming took 5 bases from V and 5 from J; bases not matched to a gene: 6. This CDR3 comprises 14 residues. CDR3 in DNA: TGTGCCAGCAGTCCCGGGACAGGGATGGAGACCCAGTACTTC. Protein: CASSPGTGMETQYF.

The chain has TRBV30 and TRBJ1-5; no clear D gene. Deletions cut 5 bases from V and 9 bases from J, with 14 bases between. CDR3 length: 12 amino acids. Germline CDR1 reads GTSNPN; CDR2 reads SVGIG (reference sequence). The CDR3 sequence: CAWQDGTGPQHF. The CDR3 coding sequence is TGTGCCTGGCAGGACGGAACTGGGCCCCAGCATTTT.

The table lists this clonotype with many counts. V usage is TRBV30 and J usage is TRBJ1-3; tentative D call: TRBD1 (5 bases). The CDR3 has 15 residues. Germline V CDR1 and CDR2: GTSNPN, SVGIG (reference sequence). Trimming cost V 0 bases and J 3 bases, with 12 bases left between them. The CDR3 spells CAWSVPAGIGNTIYF. The CDR3 DNA follows: TGTGCCTGGAGTGTACCGGCAGGGATTGGAAACACCATATATTTT.

The sample holds many counts of this clonotype. J is TRBJ2-2 and V is TRBV11-2; D is unresolved. CDR1 SGHAT and CDR2 FQNNGV come from the germline V gene. The CDR3 sequence is 16 residues long. Between the trimmed V and J ends, which lost 3 bases and 0 bases, there was a span of 11 bases. The CDR3 spells CASSLIRTSNTGELFF. CDR3 in DNA: TGTGCCAGCAGCTTGATCCGGACCTCGAACACCGGGGAGCTGTTTTTT.

The chain joins TRBV28 to TRBJ1-1; perhaps TRBD1 as D (6 bases). This CDR3 spans 16 amino acids. Looked up from germline, CDR1 is MDHEN and CDR2 is SYDVKM. The V end lost 6 bases, the J end lost 1 base, and 18 bases lay between the germline ends. The CDR3 loop reads CASSFPPGGKNTEAFF. The CDR3 coding sequence is TGTGCCAGCAGCTTTCCGCCCGGGGGCAAGAACACTGAAGCTTTCTTT.

This clonotype has at least ten counts. The chain uses TRBV3-1 and TRBJ2-5; 9 nucleotides match TRBD1. After removal of 3 bases from V and 5 bases from J, the junction contained 10 bases not matched to a gene. The CDR3 contains 16 residues. Germline V CDR1 and CDR2: LGHDT, YNNKEL (reference sequence). The DNA of the CDR3 is TGTGCCAGCAGCCAGGTCCACGGGACAGGGACCGAGACCCAGTACTTC. Translating it yields CASSQVHGTGTETQYF.